This passage covers 27 T cell receptor beta chains from one sample sequenced in a study of early T cells in non-severe SARS-CoV-2 infection. TCRdb independently ran MiXCR on the 5' RACE reads; one entry per CDR3 protein. The table has about 20,000 distinct CDR3 sequences, around 5% seen once. The sequencing sample was made of whole blood. All receptors come from an adult who was a healthcare worker with PCR-confirmed SARS-CoV-2 infection or an uninfected control (not recorded which).

The chain combines TRBV3-1 with TRBJ1-1; no clear D gene. Per germline, CDR1 LGHDT and CDR2 YNNKEL (reference sequence). Trimming shortened V by 4 bases and J by 3 bases, and 6 bases separated the two germline ends. The CDR3 is 12 residues long. The CDR3 DNA follows: TGTGCCAGCAGCCTAAGGTACACTGAAGCTTTCTTT. Residues: CASSLRYTEAFF.

Only a few counts were recorded for this clonotype. The chain is built from TRBV6-1 and TRBJ1-1; unclear D gene. CDR1 and CDR2 from the germline V gene are MNHNS and SASEGT. This CDR3 is 11 amino acids long. Deletions cut 2 bases from V and 3 bases from J, with 1 base between. The chain's CDR3 is CASSEHTEAFF. In DNA form, the CDR3 reads TGTGCCAGCAGTGAACACACTGAAGCTTTCTTT.

This clonotype appeared many times. The gene calls are TRBV18 and TRBJ1-5; TRBD1 is a possible D gene (6 bases). The CDR3 has 14 residues. Germline CDR1 reads KGHSH; CDR2 reads LQKENI. V dropped 4 bases and J dropped 7 bases, with 14 bases sitting between them. DNA of the CDR3: TGTGCCAGCTCACGACAACAGGGAGACCAGCCCCAGCATTTT. The encoded protein is CASSRQQGDQPQHF.

This clonotype was detected a few times. The rearrangement uses TRBV7-9 and TRBJ2-7; 8 bases align to TRBD2. V lost 5 bases and J lost 3; bases outside the gene matches: 9. The CDR3 loop spans 15 amino acids. CDR1 and CDR2 from the germline V gene are SEHNR and FQNEAQ (reference sequence). In DNA, the CDR3 is TGTGCCAGCAGCCCCGGGACTAGGAACGACTACGAGCAGTACTTC. Its protein is CASSPGTRNDYEQYF.

Ten or more counts support this clonotype. The rearrangement links TRBV2 to TRBJ1-2; 8 nucleotides align to TRBD1. Germline CDR1 reads SNHLY; CDR2 reads FYNNEI. Trimming cost V 6 bases and J 0 bases; bases outside gene matches: 6. The CDR3 has 15 residues. The CDR3: CASSGGQGSNYGYTF. In DNA form, the CDR3 reads TGTGCCAGCAGCGGAGGACAGGGTTCTAACTATGGCTACACCTTC.

This clonotype has ten or more counts. Its ends do not fully match the called genes, so a read error is possible. The chain joins TRBV7-2 to TRBJ1-5; no firm D call. The CDR3 has 13 amino acids. Germline CDR1 and CDR2: SGHTA and FQGNSA. In DNA form, the CDR3 reads TGTGCCAGCAGCTTAATCAGCACTCAGCCCCAGCATTTT. Its translation: CASSLISTQPQHF.

Details on this clonotype: This may be a read error: a much more frequent sequence differs by one nucleotide. A read error is likely, as this CDR3 ends without the conserved phenylalanine or tryptophan. The chain couples TRBV12-3 or TRBV12-4 to TRBJ2-1; no definite D call. The V gene lost 2 bases and the J gene lost 9 bases, with 8 bases spanning the gap. The CDR3 contains 12 residues. The CDR3 DNA sequence: TGTGCCAGCAGTTTACTATATGGTGAGCAGTTCTCC. It encodes CASSLLYGEQFS.

V is TRBV2 and J is TRBJ2-3, with 7 bases identical to TRBD2. The CDR3 covers 15 residues. J lost 1 base, V lost 4 bases, and 5 bases had no gene match. Germline CDR1 and CDR2: SNHLY and FYNNEI. The CDR3 DNA reads as TGTGCCAGCAGTGGCCGGAGCGGGGGCACAGATACGCAGTATTTT. This codes for CASSGRSGGTDTQYF. Based on the CDR3 plus reference TRBV2 and TRBJ2-3, the full variable domain is EPEVTQTPSHQVTQMGQEVILRCVPISNHLYFYWYRQILGQKVEFLVSFYNNEISEKSEIFDDQFSVERPDGSNFTLKIRSTKLEDSAMYFCASSGRSGGTDTQYFGPGTRLTVL.

This clonotype was seen more than once but under ten times. The genes are TRBV11-2 and TRBJ2-7; weak D call: TRBD2 (6 bases). The CDR3 has 15 residues. V lost 0 bases, J lost 0 bases, and 9 bases lay in between. CDR1 SGHAT and CDR2 FQNNGV come from the germline V gene. The DNA of the CDR3 is TGTGCCAGCAGCTTAGAGCGGGGTAGCTCCTACGAGCAGTACTTC. Its protein is CASSLERGSSYEQYF.

This clonotype was counted many times. The CDR3 sequence: CASSLGLINEKLFF. CDR3 DNA sequence: TGTGCCAGCAGCTTGGGACTGATTAATGAAAAACTGTTTTTT. J is TRBJ1-4 and V is TRBV11-2, with a weak D call TRBD1 (5 bases). V lost 3 bases and J 4 bases, leaving 9 bases between the germline ends. The CDR3 runs to 14 residues. The germline V gene has CDR1 SGHAT and CDR2 FQNNGV.

This clonotype is labeled medium-sized. The J gene is TRBJ2-1, the V gene TRBV7-8; D is unclear. The CDR3 covers 13 residues. V lost 4 bases and J 6 bases, leaving 10 bases between the germline ends. The germline V gene has CDR1 SGHVS and CDR2 FQNEAQ. The CDR3 DNA follows: TGTGCCAGCAGCTCAGACGTGGGCAATGAGCAGTTCTTC. Translated, it gives CASSSDVGNEQFF.

The table lists this clonotype with many counts. This rearrangement joins TRBV7-9 to TRBJ1-2; 7 nucleotides line up with TRBD1. J was trimmed by 2 bases and V by 1 base; bases with no gene match: 4. The CDR3 extends over 15 amino acids. Germline V gives CDR1 SEHNR, CDR2 FQNEAQ (reference sequence). CDR3 DNA: TGTGCCAGCAGCTTAGTGGAGGGACAGAACTATGGCTACACCTTC. Translation: CASSLVEGQNYGYTF.

This clonotype is labeled medium-sized. The chain is built from TRBV29-1 and TRBJ2-1; 15 positions agree with TRBD2. The CDR3 covers 17 residues. CDR1 is SQVTM and CDR2 is ANQGSEA in the germline V gene. V shed 7 bases and J 5 bases; nucleotides not matched to a gene: 12. This CDR3 reads CSGSGTSGRWGDNEQFF. In DNA, the CDR3 is TGCAGCGGCTCCGGGACTAGCGGGAGGTGGGGGGACAATGAGCAGTTCTTC.

This clonotype was observed at least ten times. The J gene is TRBJ2-5, the V gene TRBV6-1, with 9 bases aligning to TRBD2. V dropped 1 base and J dropped 2; count of bases not matched to a gene: 2. Germline V lookup: CDR1 MNHNS, CDR2 SASEGT. The CDR3 extends over 15 amino acids. The CDR3 nucleotides read TGTGCCAGCAGTGAAGTTAGCGGGGGTCAAGAGACCCAGTACTTC. It translates to CASSEVSGGQETQYF.

This clonotype was seen many times. The V call is TRBV6-1, the J call TRBJ2-7, with 7 nucleotides matching TRBD2. Trimming took 1 base from V and 0 from J; bases not matched to a gene: 0. The germline CDR1 and CDR2 sequences are MNHNS and SASEGT. The CDR3 has 14 residues. The CDR3 is CASSEGTSSYEQYF. In DNA, the CDR3 is TGTGCCAGCAGTGAAGGGACTAGCTCCTACGAGCAGTACTTC.

This clonotype was detected ten times or more. The rearrangement joins TRBV6-5 to TRBJ1-5; D uncertain. CDR1 and CDR2 (germline): MNHEY, SVGAGI. V lost 0 bases to trimming and J lost 6 bases, with 9 bases between them. This CDR3 contains 14 residues. CDR3 bases: TGTGCCAGCAGTTACTCGAACGTTGGTCAGCCCCAGCATTTT. It yields the protein CASSYSNVGQPQHF.

Judged by abundance, this clonotype is large. The chain employs TRBV20-1 and TRBJ1-1; D might be TRBD1 (6 bases). This CDR3 region has 14 residues. With 6 bases removed from V and 4 bases from J, the gap between germline ends came to 18 bases. Germline CDR1 reads DFQATT; CDR2 reads SNEGSKA (reference sequence). The CDR3 nucleotides read TGCAGTGCGCTCCCAGGGGCCGGAGTCACTGAAGCTTTCTTT. Residues: CSALPGAGVTEAFF.

This clonotype was detected many times. The chain recombines TRBV9 with TRBJ2-3, with 7 bases fitting TRBD1. With V trimmed by 3 bases and J by 0 bases, 7 bases remained unmatched. This CDR3 comprises 16 residues. In germline, CDR1 is SGDLS, CDR2 YYNGEE. CDR3 protein: CASSEGQLSSTDTQYF. DNA of the CDR3: TGTGCCAGCAGCGAGGGACAGCTATCTAGCACAGATACGCAGTATTTT.

The chain joins TRBV29-1 to TRBJ1-3, with no clear D. CDR1 and CDR2 from the germline V gene are SQVTM and ANQGSEA. The CDR3 covers 13 residues. V lost 4 bases, J lost 4 bases, and 11 bases lay in between. The DNA for the CDR3 is TGCAGCGTTGGTGACAATGCCGGAAACACCATATATTTT. Residues: CSVGDNAGNTIYF.

The rearrangement links TRBV19 to TRBJ2-3, with 10 bases identical to TRBD2. Germline lookup yields CDR1 LNHDA and CDR2 SQIVND (reference sequence). The length of the CDR3 is 15 residues. The V segment lost 7 bases and the J segment 5 bases; nucleotides outside the gene matches: 9. The CDR3: CASTAIAGGLDTQYF. In DNA, the CDR3 is TGTGCCAGTACAGCCATAGCGGGGGGACTAGATACGCAGTATTTT.

This clonotype was found many times. The chain uses TRBV27 and TRBJ2-1; a possible D gene is TRBD2 (5 bases). V lost 6 bases and J 0 bases, leaving 15 bases between the germline ends. There are 16 residues in the CDR3. Germline CDR1 MNHEY, CDR2 SMNVEV (reference sequence). CDR3 sequence reads: CASSSRLGSSYNEQFF. The CDR3 coding sequence is TGTGCCAGCAGCTCAAGGCTAGGGAGCTCCTACAATGAGCAGTTCTTC.

The table lists this clonotype with many counts. The chain links TRBV20-1 to TRBJ2-2; TRBD2 agrees at 8 bases. Germline lookup yields CDR1 DFQATT and CDR2 SNEGSKA (reference sequence). The CDR3 has 15 amino acids. With 3 bases clipped from V and 7 bases from J, the junction kept 10 bases outside the gene matches. The CDR3 reads CSARGAGEDVGELFF. The DNA of the CDR3 is TGCAGTGCTAGGGGAGCGGGAGAAGATGTCGGGGAGCTGTTTTTT.

This clonotype was counted ten times or more. This sequence joins TRBV2 and TRBJ1-1; D gene uncertain. There are 11 residues in the CDR3. CDR1 is SNHLY, CDR2 FYNNEI, per germline. V lost 4 bases, J lost 8 bases, and 8 bases lay in between. CDR3 region: CASSVDREAFF. CDR3 DNA: TGTGCCAGCAGTGTGGACCGAGAAGCTTTCTTT. Looking up the rest from reference TRBV2 and TRBJ1-1 gives the full variable domain: EPEVTQTPSHQVTQMGQEVILRCVPISNHLYFYWYRQILGQKVEFLVSFYNNEISEKSEIFDDQFSVERPDGSNFTLKIRSTKLEDSAMYFCASSVDREAFFGQGTRLTVV.

V usage is TRBV23-1 and J usage is TRBJ2-7; possibly TRBD1 or TRBD2 for D (5 bases each). Being an ORF, TRBV23-1 has a function that is uncertain. V was clipped by 6 bases and J by 4 bases, with 25 bases between them. The CDR3 is 17 residues long. DNA for the CDR3: TGCGCCAGCAGGAATCGGGGCCTTAAGGGAGAAGAGTACGAGCAGTACTTC. This codes for CASRNRGLKGEEYEQYF.

The chain recombines TRBV6-5 with TRBJ2-7; tentative D call: TRBD1 (6 bases). The V end lost 5 bases, the J end lost 3 bases, and 14 bases lay between the germline ends. This CDR3 comprises 14 residues. The germline V gene has CDR1 MNHEY and CDR2 SVGAGI. CDR3 nucleotides: TGTGCCAGCAGTCACAGGGTGGGAGTCTACGAGCAGTACTTC. This sequence encodes CASSHRVGVYEQYF.

At least ten counts were recorded for this clonotype. The chain recombines TRBV7-8 with TRBJ2-7; 9 nucleotides match TRBD2. This CDR3 contains 17 residues. J lost 0 bases, V lost 2 bases, and 8 bases had no gene match. Germline-derived CDR1 and CDR2 are SGHVS and FQNEAQ. CDR3 sequence (DNA): TGTGCCAGCAGCTTAAACCTAGCGGGGACTACCTCCTACGAGCAGTACTTC. It codes for CASSLNLAGTTSYEQYF.

This clonotype appeared many times. The CDR3 loop is CASRGSGLTTEQYF. Written as DNA, the CDR3 is TGCGCCAGCAGGGGTAGCGGCCTTACGACTGAGCAGTACTTC. The chain has TRBV10-2 and TRBJ2-7, with TRBD2 as a possible D gene (6 bases). Germline values: CDR1 WSHSY, CDR2 SAAADI. V lost 6 bases, J lost 7 bases, and 19 bases lay in between. The CDR3 is made up of 14 amino acids.